This TCR beta chain was sequenced in a study of cytomegalovirus exposure and HLA in healthy donors. Whole-study results and caveats: In a later analysis, TCR beta V- and J-gene trimming showed a link to a missense DCLRE1C variant. Analysis was performed later, and it showed HLA-associated TCR beta chains to be more clonally expanded than equally common others. Earlier results showed most TCR beta V segments being productive about 87% or about 30% of the time.

This CDR3 has 14 residues. Germline CDR1 reads MNHEY; CDR2 reads SMNVEV (reference sequence). V dropped 0 bases and J dropped 0 bases, with 4 bases sitting between them. A multiplex PCR was run with 60 Vbeta primers and 13 Jbeta primers. Original processing methods: Tens of millions of unique TCR beta chains, about 12 million shared, were counted in a later analysis. Data came from immunoSEQ multiplex PCR; TCRdb stores just in-frame clones and leaves some out. V and J calls and clone size follow that table, whereas D and trimming were derived from the DNA. The top ten hold about 1.3% of the sample, which has 130,000 or so clones, 60% to 80% seen once. A word on this clone: Its target is not known.

The sequenced sample consisted of PBMCs. This sequence joins TRBV27 and TRBJ2-3, with D unclear. This receptor was obtained from a man aged 45-65 years in good health and CMV-seronegative. CDR3 nucleotide sequence: TGTGCCAGCAGTTTATCCTATAGCACAGATACGCAGTATTTT. Its protein product is CASSLSYSTDTQYF.